The following is a TCR beta chain sequence with its context. Its cognate antigen is unknown. TCRdb called the 5' RACE reads again in MiXCR, with one record for every CDR3 protein. The sample has around 53,000 distinct CDR3 sequences, about 11% seen once. V lost 4 bases and J lost 5, with 8 bases in between. The CDR3 runs 12 residues. CDR1 is MDHEN and CDR2 is SYDVKM in the germline V gene. This entry belongs to a study of early T cells in non-severe SARS-CoV-2 infection. Study in general: The input, bulk RNA from unsorted whole blood, was sequenced, and chains were unpaired. Findings of the study overall: Anti-spike CD8 responses were favored by VDJdb matching, which missed private and CD4 specificities.

The clonotype originates from an adult who was a healthcare worker with PCR-confirmed SARS-CoV-2 infection or an uninfected control (not recorded which). The V and J genes are TRBV28 and TRBJ2-5; the D is unclear. Input material: whole blood. CDR3 nucleotide sequence: TGTGCCAGCAGTTGGGGTAGGGAGACCCAGTACTTC. This codes for CASSWGRETQYF.